In this sample, the clone carrying this T cell receptor beta chain turned up a few times. What it binds is unknown. Cells sorted by CD45RO/CCR7/CD25/CD127/CD95/CD27 comprised CD4+ naive, central memory, regulatory and stem cell-like memory cells. The investigators reverse transcribed all of the isolated RNA, so they sequenced expressed TCRB transcripts. The read count averaged approximately 3.5 million across naive, central memory and regulatory T cell samples. TCRdb's table, derived via immunoSEQ multiplex PCR, lists solely in-frame clones and lacks some. The table includes hundreds of thousands of clones, approximately 16% detected once. Trimming took 1 base from V and 6 from J, leaving 8 bases between them. Germline values: CDR1 SGHTA, CDR2 FQGNSA. There are 13 residues in the CDR3. The sample is drawn from a study of beta chain features in type 1 diabetes. General study results and limits: It was among patients, rather than healthy donors, that naive, central memory and Treg TCRB repertoires appeared more similar. Patients with Type 1 diabetes showed moderately but significantly shorter TCRB CDR3s in all four CD4+ subsets.

The sequence was collected from a young man with type 1 diabetes. The sample was naive CD4+ T cells from blood. The chain couples TRBV7-2 to TRBJ2-3; weak D call: TRBD2 (6 bases). The DNA for the CDR3 is TGTGCCAGCAGCTTAGGGGGGGAGGATACGCAGTATTTT. As protein: CASSLGGEDTQYF.